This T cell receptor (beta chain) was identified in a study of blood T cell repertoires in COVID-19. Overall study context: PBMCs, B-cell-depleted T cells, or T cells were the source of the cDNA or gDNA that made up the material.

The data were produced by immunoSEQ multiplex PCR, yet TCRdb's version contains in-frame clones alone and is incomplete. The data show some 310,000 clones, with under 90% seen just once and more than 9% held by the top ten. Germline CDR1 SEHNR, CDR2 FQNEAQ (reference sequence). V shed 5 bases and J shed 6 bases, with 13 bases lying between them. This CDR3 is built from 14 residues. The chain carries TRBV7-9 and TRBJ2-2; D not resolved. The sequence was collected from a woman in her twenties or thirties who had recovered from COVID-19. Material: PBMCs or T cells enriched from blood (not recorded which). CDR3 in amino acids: CASSLRIGAGELFF. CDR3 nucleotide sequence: TGTGCCAGCAGCCTAAGGATTGGAGCCGGGGAGCTGTTTTTT. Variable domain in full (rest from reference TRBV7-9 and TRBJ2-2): DTGVSQNPRHKITKRGQNVTFRCDPISEHNRLYWYRQTLGQGPEFLTYFQNEAQLEKSRLLSDRFSAERPKGSFSTLEIQRTEQGDSAMYLCASSLRIGAGELFFGEGSRLTVL.